The count of the clone carrying this T cell receptor (beta chain) is one. Its antigen is as yet unknown. The data originate from a study of T cell responses to AZD1222 COVID-19 vaccine. Study-level results: Epitopes outside B.1.351 and B.1.1.7 mutated regions reportedly drew nearly half of spike TCRs.

The germline V gene has CDR1 GTSNPN and CDR2 SVGIG (reference sequence). Trimming shortened V by 0 bases and J by 5 bases, and 10 bases separated the two germline ends. The CDR3 consists of 13 residues. Generated by immunoSEQ multiplex PCR, the TCRdb table keeps only in-frame clones and is missing some. Here the sample spans 100,000 to 150,000 clones, 80% to 90% being singletons. The clonotype was recovered from an adult in good health. The material sequenced was peripheral blood, taken on day 0 of MenACWY control vaccination. The chain joins TRBV30 to TRBJ1-2; D is uncertain. The chain's CDR3 is CAWSVGRNYGYTF. For the CDR3, the DNA is TGTGCCTGGAGTGTAGGTCGGAATTATGGCTACACCTTC.